The 24 T cell receptor beta chains below were found in one sample sequenced in a study of regulatory T cells in long-lasting Graves disease (dated by TCRdb to the early 2020s). According to the study, the label for this sample's time point signals: newly diagnosed GD, antithyroid drugs for less than 3 months. For both TCR sequencing and RNA sequencing, RNA was extracted from PBMCs in TRIzol. To prepare the library, multiplex PCR was applied. Reads for this sample came from an Illumina HiSeq 4000. TCR beta libraries were built with iRepertoire HTBI primers and Arm-PCR amplification of CDR3 regions. TCRdb reprocessed the public reads (quality trimming at Q25 with fastp, clone calling with MiXCR) and kept in-frame beta chains. Each CDR3 protein appears once, grouped with its most common genes and DNA. This sample has a few hundred thousand distinct CDR3 sequences in its table, and approximately 16% of those were observed once. The ten largest clones add up to approximately 8% of the sample.

These records were also assigned to another study, of T cells in Graves' hyperthyroidism and ophthalmopathy.

The input for sequencing was peripheral blood mononuclear cells (PBMCs), taken at new diagnosis, from a patient treated with antithyroid drugs. Every receptor here comes from a woman aged 40 to 49 with Graves disease. Donor details come from another sample of the same person, matched by shared clones.

This clonotype was counted at least ten times. V gene TRBV2 combines with J gene TRBJ2-7; D call uncertain. V dropped 6 bases and J dropped 4 bases, with 13 bases sitting between them. The CDR3 sequence is 13 residues long. Germline CDR1 SNHLY, CDR2 FYNNEI. CDR3 in amino acids: CASRARAKYEQYF. DNA of the CDR3: TGTGCCAGCAGGGCTAGAGCTAAATACGAGCAGTACTTC. Filled out from reference TRBV2 and TRBJ2-7, the complete variable domain reads EPEVTQTPSHQVTQMGQEVILRCVPISNHLYFYWYRQILGQKVEFLVSFYNNEISEKSEIFDDQFSVERPDGSNFTLKIRSTKLEDSAMYFCASRARAKYEQYFGPGTRLTVT.

The sample holds many counts of this clonotype. The chain is built from TRBV30 and TRBJ1-2, with D perhaps TRBD1 (5 bases). The CDR3 extends over 14 amino acids. V gave up 0 bases and J gave up 2 bases, with 10 bases separating them. Germline-derived CDR1 and CDR2 are GTSNPN and SVGIG (reference sequence). CDR3 protein: CAWSVEGHNYGYTF. In DNA, the CDR3 is TGTGCCTGGAGTGTAGAGGGGCACAACTATGGCTACACCTTC.

In its sample, this clonotype was seen many times. The chain is built from TRBV7-3 and TRBJ2-1; D is perhaps TRBD2 (5 bases). The CDR3 totals 14 residues. Trimming stripped 0 bases from V and 7 bases from J, with 10 bases between. Looked up from germline, CDR1 is SGHTA and CDR2 is FQGTGA. The CDR3 region is CASSLTWEKNEQFF. The CDR3 nucleotides read TGTGCCAGCAGCTTAACGTGGGAGAAAAATGAGCAGTTCTTC.

This clonotype was counted many times. The genes are TRBV6-2 or TRBV6-3 and TRBJ2-1; D may be TRBD2 (5 bases). From germline, CDR1 is MNHEY and CDR2 SVGEGT. V was cut by 6 bases and J by 0 bases, with 9 bases left in between. This CDR3 is 14 amino acids long. CDR3 amino acids: CASRSGASYNEQFF. CDR3 DNA: TGTGCCAGCAGGAGCGGTGCCTCCTACAATGAGCAGTTCTTC.

About this clonotype: A much more abundant neighbour one base away suggests this may be a read error. V gene TRBV5-5 combines with J gene TRBJ1-2; D unclear. Germline lookup yields CDR1 SGHKS and CDR2 YYEKEE (reference sequence). The CDR3 length is 17 residues. Trimming took off 1 base at V and 7 bases at J, with 23 bases between the two ends. DNA for the CDR3: TGTGCCAGCAGCTTGCCCCCAATGGGTAGGGAGGTCTGTGGCTACACCTTC. It specifies CASSLPPMGREVCGYTF.

This clonotype has at least ten counts. The chain uses TRBV11-3 and TRBJ2-3, with 9 bases lining up with TRBD2. This CDR3 has 16 residues. Unmatched junction bases numbered 7, after V lost 2 bases and J lost 4 bases. CDR1 is SGHNT, CDR2 YENEEA, per germline. CDR3 DNA: TGTGCCAGCAGCTTACTAGCGGGACGTTGGGCAGATACGCAGTATTTT. This sequence encodes CASSLLAGRWADTQYF.

This clonotype was detected many times. CDR3 nucleotides: TGTGCCAGCAGTGACTGGATCACAGGGGAGCTGTTTTTT. It specifies CASSDWITGELFF. The chain is built from TRBV2 and TRBJ2-2; D is ambiguous. V gave up 3 bases and J gave up 8 bases, with 10 bases separating them. Looked up from germline, CDR1 is SNHLY and CDR2 is FYNNEI. The CDR3 sequence is 13 residues long.

This clonotype has at least ten counts. This chain uses TRBV5-1 with TRBJ2-1; 12 bases line up with TRBD2. The CDR3 extends over 15 amino acids. CDR1 is SGHRS, CDR2 YFSETQ, per germline. After removal of 2 bases from V and 10 bases from J, the junction contained 7 bases not matched to a gene. In DNA form, the CDR3 reads TGCGCCAGCAGCTTCCGGACTAGCGGGGTCGTGGAGCAGTTCTTC. This sequence encodes CASSFRTSGVVEQFF. Variable domain in full (rest from reference TRBV5-1 and TRBJ2-1): KAGVTQTPRYLIKTRGQQVTLSCSPISGHRSVSWYQQTPGQGLQFLFEYFSETQRNKGNFPGRFSGRQFSNSRSEMNVSTLELGDSALYLCASSFRTSGVVEQFFGPGTRLTVL.

This clonotype was observed at least ten times. The chain uses TRBV7-9 and TRBJ2-1, with 11 bases fitting TRBD1. The CDR3 has 15 residues. Germline CDR1 is SEHNR and CDR2 is FQNEAQ (reference sequence). V lost 5 bases and J lost 7; bases outside the gene matches: 7. CDR3 in DNA: TGTGCCAGCAGCCGCGGACAGGGGGCATTTAATGAGCAGTTCTTC. This encodes CASSRGQGAFNEQFF.

In this sample, this clonotype turned up a few times. CDR3 loop: CASSLVTSAYEQYF. The DNA for the CDR3 is TGCGCCAGCAGCTTGGTTACTAGCGCCTACGAGCAGTACTTC. V gene TRBV5-1 combines with J gene TRBJ2-7; 7 bases agree with TRBD2. CDR1 is SGHRS and CDR2 is YFSETQ in the germline V gene. With V trimmed by 0 bases and J by 2 bases, 2 bases remained unmatched. CDR3 length: 14 residues.

This clonotype was counted at least ten times. The chain recombines TRBV2 with TRBJ1-1; weak D call: TRBD1 (6 bases). There are 11 residues in the CDR3. The ends were cut back, 7 bases at V and 11 bases at J, with 14 bases in the middle. Per the germline V gene, CDR1 is SNHLY and CDR2 is FYNNEI. The CDR3 nucleotides are TGTGCCAGCAATTTGGGGGGCCTGGCTTTCTTT. Translated: CASNLGGLAFF.

A few counts support this clonotype. This CDR3 is CASSFLPSTGAEQYF. In nucleotides, the CDR3 is TGTGCCAGCAGCTTTTTACCTTCTACAGGGGCCGAGCAGTACTTC. The V gene is TRBV3-1, the J gene TRBJ2-7, with TRBD1 matching over 7 bases. Per the germline V gene, CDR1 is LGHDT and CDR2 is YNNKEL (reference sequence). CDR3 length: 15 amino acids. V was clipped by 5 bases and J by 6 bases; unmatched bases: 13.

This clonotype has a count of ten or more. For the CDR3, the DNA is TGTGCCAGCTCCACGGGACAGGGGCGACAGCCCCAGCATTTT. It specifies CASSTGQGRQPQHF. The rearrangement uses TRBV2 and TRBJ1-5, with 10 bases identical to TRBD1. J gave up 7 bases and V 8 bases, and 8 bases lay outside the gene matches. The CDR3 spans 14 residues. Germline CDR1 and CDR2: SNHLY and FYNNEI.

The gene calls are TRBV19 and TRBJ2-1; the match to TRBD2 covers 13 bases. Trimming took 5 bases from V and 7 from J; bases not matched to a gene: 5. Looked up from germline, CDR1 is LNHDA and CDR2 is SQIVND (reference sequence). The CDR3 runs 15 residues. DNA for the CDR3: TGTGCCAGTAGTTACGCACTAGCGGGAGGGAATGAGCAGTTCTTC. Protein sequence: CASSYALAGGNEQFF.

At least ten counts were recorded for this clonotype. The chain combines TRBV28 with TRBJ2-5; D not certain. The CDR3 loop spans 12 amino acids. CDR1 and CDR2 (germline): MDHEN, SYDVKM. V lost 4 bases and J 5 bases, leaving 8 bases between the germline ends. The CDR3 region has the DNA TGTGCCAGCAGTTATCCCCGGGAGACCCAGTACTTC. Translated: CASSYPRETQYF.

The genes are TRBV27 and TRBJ2-3; TRBD1 matches 11 bases. Per the germline V gene, CDR1 is MNHEY and CDR2 is SMNVEV (reference sequence). The CDR3 is 16 amino acids. The V gene end was trimmed by 1 base and the J gene end by 11 bases; junction bases not matched to a gene: 11. The CDR3 sequence: CASSLWTGTGGEGQYF. The CDR3 bases are TGTGCCAGCAGTTTATGGACCGGGACAGGGGGAGAAGGGCAGTATTTT.

The rearrangement links TRBV9 to TRBJ2-3; 7 bases match TRBD2. The ends lost 2 bases at V and 2 bases at J; junction bases unmatched: 8. CDR1 is SGDLS and CDR2 is YYNGEE in the germline V gene. The CDR3 has 16 amino acids. The CDR3 loop reads CASSVTGTTATDTQYF. The CDR3 region has the DNA TGTGCCAGCAGCGTTACCGGGACTACCGCCACAGATACGCAGTATTTT.

There are many counts of this clonotype. This sequence joins TRBV28 and TRBJ2-6, with D perhaps matching TRBD1 or TRBD2 (5 bases each). Germline assignment: CDR1 MDHEN and CDR2 SYDVKM. The V end lost 2 bases, the J end lost 1 base, and 9 bases lay between the germline ends. This CDR3 comprises 16 residues. The CDR3 sequence is CASSLRGGSGANVLTF. CDR3 bases: TGTGCCAGCAGTTTACGTGGGGGATCTGGGGCCAACGTCCTGACTTTC.

This clonotype was seen repeatedly, ten times or more. This sequence joins TRBV2 and TRBJ2-1; the D gene is possibly TRBD2 (6 bases). Trimming cost V 3 bases and J 3 bases, with 9 bases left between them. CDR1 and CDR2 (germline): SNHLY, FYNNEI. The CDR3 sequence is 14 residues long. The CDR3 reads CASSEREDYNEQFF. DNA of the CDR3: TGTGCCAGCAGTGAGCGGGAAGACTACAATGAGCAGTTCTTC.

This clonotype was detected a few times. The chain recombines TRBV29-1 with TRBJ2-1; D may be TRBD1 (5 bases). Between the trimmed V and J ends, which lost 8 bases and 3 bases, there was a span of 17 bases. This CDR3 spans 14 amino acids. In germline, CDR1 is SQVTM, CDR2 ANQGSEA. The CDR3 region has the DNA TGCAGCACCGTTATGGGGCTCAGCTACAATGAGCAGTTCTTC. Translated, it gives CSTVMGLSYNEQFF.

In this sample, this clonotype turned up many times. The V call is TRBV7-9, the J call TRBJ2-5; 15 bases fit TRBD2. CDR3 length: 19 amino acids. Germline CDR1 SEHNR, CDR2 FQNEAQ (reference sequence). V lost 1 base to trimming and J lost 0 bases; unmatched junction nucleotides: 6. The CDR3 spells CASSLEGLAGGKYQETQYF. The CDR3 region has the DNA TGTGCCAGCAGCTTAGAGGGACTAGCGGGAGGAAAGTACCAAGAGACCCAGTACTTC.

A few counts support this clonotype. A read error may be the cause here, since a much bigger clone is one base away. The chain uses TRBV11-2 and TRBJ2-5; TRBD1 aligns across 10 bases. Gene TRBJ2-1 matches the end of the DNA better, so the J call may be wrong. This CDR3 is built from 15 residues. The germline gives CDR1 SGHAT, CDR2 FQNNGV. This CDR3 is CASSYLGTGAHEQFF. The CDR3 nucleotides are TGTGCCAGCAGCTACCTTGGGACAGGGGCGCATGAGCAGTTCTTC.

This clonotype was detected many times. V and J are TRBV30 and TRBJ2-1, with 9 bases that match TRBD1. Looked up from germline, CDR1 is GTSNPN and CDR2 is SVGIG (reference sequence). The CDR3 is 14 amino acids. After removal of 7 bases from V and 4 bases from J, the junction contained 8 bases not matched to a gene. As DNA, the CDR3 is TGTGCCTACTACGCAGGGACAGGGTACAATGAGCAGTTCTTC. It encodes CAYYAGTGYNEQFF.

This clonotype was seen many times. The gene calls are TRBV7-2 and TRBJ2-1; possible D gene TRBD1, 6 bases. V was pared by 5 bases and J by 8 bases, with 16 bases between. The germline CDR1 and CDR2 sequences are SGHTA and FQGNSA. The CDR3 extends over 14 amino acids. The DNA of the CDR3 is TGTGCCAGCAGCACACTTTGGGACAACTATGAGCAGTTCTTC. Translated, it gives CASSTLWDNYEQFF.